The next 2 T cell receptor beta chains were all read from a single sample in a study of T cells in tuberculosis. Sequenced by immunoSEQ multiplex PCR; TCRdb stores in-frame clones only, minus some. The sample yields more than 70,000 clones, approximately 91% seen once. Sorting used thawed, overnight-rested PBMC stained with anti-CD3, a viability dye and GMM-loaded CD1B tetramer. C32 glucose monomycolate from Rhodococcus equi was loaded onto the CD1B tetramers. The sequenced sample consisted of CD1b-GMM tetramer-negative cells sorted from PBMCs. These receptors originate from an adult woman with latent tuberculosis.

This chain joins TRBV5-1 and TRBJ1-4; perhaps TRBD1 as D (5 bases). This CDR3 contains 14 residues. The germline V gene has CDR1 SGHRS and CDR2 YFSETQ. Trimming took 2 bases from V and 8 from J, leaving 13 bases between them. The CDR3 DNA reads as TGCGCCAGCAGCTTTCAGAACCCAGGGGAAAAACTGTTTTTT. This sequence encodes CASSFQNPGEKLFF.

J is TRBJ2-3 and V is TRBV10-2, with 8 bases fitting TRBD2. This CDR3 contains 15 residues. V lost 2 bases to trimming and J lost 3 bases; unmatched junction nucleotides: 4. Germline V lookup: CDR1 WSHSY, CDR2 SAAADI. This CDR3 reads CASSERTSNTDTQYF. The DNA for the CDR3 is TGCGCCAGCAGTGAGAGGACTAGCAATACAGATACGCAGTATTTT.